This T cell receptor (beta chain) was identified in a study of blood T cells in healthy people across ages. A second PCR of roughly 7 to 11 cycles used a sample-barcoded 5' primer and a J-beta primer mix. Tagging of each cDNA molecule was performed by a template-switch adaptor with 12 random nucleotides. TCRdb redid the calling of the 5' RACE reads with MiXCR, one entry per CDR3 protein. This table holds 1.5 million to 2 million distinct CDR3 sequences, 25% to 30% found once. The CDR3 contains 12 residues. Per germline, CDR1 SGHKS and CDR2 YYEKEE (reference sequence). Trimming stripped 2 bases from V and 6 bases from J, with 8 bases between. This clonotype was seen only a few times. Its antigen is as yet unknown. The study's findings and limits: Naive T cell percentage and TCR beta diversity correlated strongly. The recorded TCR beta diversity per million T cells decreased in a roughly linear manner with age.

Sequenced sample: blood. The sequence came from a woman under 40 in good health. The chain couples TRBV5-5 to TRBJ1-2, with D unclear. CDR3 region: CASSLGYDGYTF. The CDR3 nucleotides read TGTGCCAGCAGCTTAGGTTACGATGGCTACACCTTC.